This is a list of T cell receptor beta chains from one sample in a study of cytomegalovirus exposure and HLA in healthy donors. Assay used: immunoSEQ multiplex PCR; TCRdb lists only in-frame clones, some missing. The data show roughly 220,000 clones, 80% to 95% seen once. Sequencing used PBMCs. These receptors were collected from a woman aged 18-30 years in good health and CMV-seronegative. The CDR3 runs from the conserved cysteine through the conserved F or W. The D gene is left open where the match is weak. Size tells how often a clone was seen (once, few, many) or the class of an expanded clone, and some rows leave it out.

CDR3 DNA: TGTGCCAGCACCTCCGGGGGAGGACACTGGGGTTCCGAGCAGTACTTC
CDR3 protein: CASTSGGGHWGSEQYF
J gene: TRBJ2-7
V gene: TRBV28
clone size: NA
D gene: NA

CDR3 DNA: TGTGCCAGCAGCAAAACAGGGTTGGACACTGAAGCTTTCTTT
CDR3 protein: CASSKTGLDTEAFF
J gene: TRBJ1-1
V gene: TRBV6-6
clone size: NA
D gene: NA

CDR3 DNA: TGTGCCAGCAGCTTTAAACAGGGGGCAGGGGAGCAGTTCTTC
CDR3 protein: CASSFKQGAGEQFF
J gene: TRBJ2-1
V gene: TRBV7-2
clone size: NA
D gene: TRBD1

CDR3 DNA: TGTGCCAGCAGCTTAGGAACTAGCGGGAGCACAGATACGCAGTATTTT
CDR3 protein: CASSLGTSGSTDTQYF
J gene: TRBJ2-3
V gene: TRBV11-3
clone size: NA
D gene: TRBD2

CDR3 DNA: TGTGCCAGCAGCTTAGTGGGGGCCCCCATGAACACTGAAGCTTTCTTT
CDR3 protein: CASSLVGAPMNTEAFF
J gene: TRBJ1-1
V gene: TRBV7-8
clone size: NA
D gene: NA

CDR3 DNA: TGTGCCAGCACCCGGGGGGAAAATCAGCCCCAGCATTTT
CDR3 protein: CASTRGENQPQHF
J gene: TRBJ1-5
V gene: TRBV6-5
clone size: NA
D gene: NA

CDR3 DNA: TGTGCCAGCAGCCCAGGGACAGGGGCCCGGTGGGCCAACGTCCTGACTTTC
CDR3 protein: CASSPGTGARWANVLTF
J gene: TRBJ2-6
V gene: TRBV28
clone size: NA
D gene: TRBD1

CDR3 DNA: TGCGCCAGCAGTGAGGGACGTCGGCAGGGTGGCTACGAGCAGTACTTC
CDR3 protein: CASSEGRRQGGYEQYF
J gene: TRBJ2-7
V gene: TRBV10-2
clone size: NA
D gene: NA

CDR3 DNA: TGTGCCAGCAGTGGCCGGGACAGGGACACAGATACGCAGTATTTT
CDR3 protein: CASSGRDRDTDTQYF
J gene: TRBJ2-3
V gene: TRBV25-1
clone size: NA
D gene: TRBD1

CDR3 DNA: TGTGCCAGCAGTGCAACTAGCGGGAGGCCCTTCGAGCAGTACTTC
CDR3 protein: CASSATSGRPFEQYF
J gene: TRBJ2-7
V gene: TRBV6-1
clone size: NA
D gene: TRBD2

CDR3 DNA: TGTGCCAGCAGTTATAGGACAGGGGCAAGCACAGATACGCAGTATTTT
CDR3 protein: CASSYRTGASTDTQYF
J gene: TRBJ2-3
V gene: TRBV11-3
clone size: NA
D gene: TRBD1

CDR3 DNA: TGTGCCAGCAGTTACGGAGGGGGACTAGCTGCCGGGGAGCTGTTTTTT
CDR3 protein: CASSYGGGLAAGELFF
J gene: TRBJ2-2
V gene: TRBV6-6
clone size: NA
D gene: TRBD2

CDR3 DNA: TGTGCCATCAGTGAGACTGGGGACTACCTAGATCTCGGCCAAGAGACCCAGTACTTC
CDR3 protein: CAISETGDYLDLGQETQYF
J gene: TRBJ2-5
V gene: TRBV10-3
clone size: once
D gene: TRBD2

CDR3 DNA: TGTGCCTGGAGAGGCGGGAGGGCCGCGAGAGAGACCCAGTACTTC
CDR3 protein: CAWRGGRAARETQYF
J gene: TRBJ2-5
V gene: TRBV30
clone size: NA
D gene: TRBD2

CDR3 DNA: TGTGCCAGCAGCCATTCGCCCGGAGGGCCCTACGAGCAGTACTTC
CDR3 protein: CASSHSPGGPYEQYF
J gene: TRBJ2-7
V gene: TRBV7-2
clone size: NA
D gene: NA

CDR3 DNA: TGTGCCAGCGAGACAGGCAGCTCCTACGAGCAGTACTTC
CDR3 protein: CASETGSSYEQYF
J gene: TRBJ2-7
V gene: TRBV28
clone size: NA
D gene: NA

CDR3 DNA: TGTGCCAGCAGCCAAGATGGGGAGGATAGCAATCAGCCCCAGCATTTT
CDR3 protein: CASSQDGEDSNQPQHF
J gene: TRBJ1-5
V gene: TRBV4-2
clone size: NA
D gene: NA

CDR3 DNA: TGTGCCAGCAGAGGGGGTCGCAGAGGGACCGGGGCAGAGACCCAGTACTTC
CDR3 protein: CASRGGRRGTGAETQYF
J gene: TRBJ2-5
V gene: TRBV28
clone size: NA
D gene: NA

CDR3 DNA: TGTGCCAGCAGTGGGGGGGGGATAAACGAGCAGTACTTC
CDR3 protein: CASSGGGINEQYF
J gene: TRBJ2-7
V gene: TRBV6-5
clone size: NA
D gene: TRBD2

CDR3 DNA: TGTGCCAGCAGTTTATTAGCGCAGAACACTGAAGCTTTCTTT
CDR3 protein: CASSLLAQNTEAFF
J gene: TRBJ1-1
V gene: TRBV27
clone size: NA
D gene: NA

CDR3 DNA: TGTGCCTGGAGTGTAACAGGGGGCTACGAGCAGTACTTC
CDR3 protein: CAWSVTGGYEQYF
J gene: TRBJ2-7
V gene: TRBV30
clone size: NA
D gene: TRBD1

CDR3 DNA: TGTGCCTGGAGTCCCGGGAGGGCCCTAGAGACCCAGTACTTC
CDR3 protein: CAWSPGRALETQYF
J gene: TRBJ2-5
V gene: TRBV30
clone size: NA
D gene: TRBD2

CDR3 DNA: TGTGCCAGCAGTCAGGGTAGACATGGGGATACGCAGTATTTT
CDR3 protein: CASSQGRHGDTQYF
J gene: TRBJ2-3
V gene: TRBV6-1
clone size: NA
D gene: NA

CDR3 DNA: TGTGCCACCAGCAGGGGGCGATCCAACTATGGCTACACCTTC
CDR3 protein: CATSRGRSNYGYTF
J gene: TRBJ1-2
V gene: TRBV15
clone size: NA
D gene: NA

CDR3 DNA: TGTGCCAGCAGAGTCTGGGACACTAATAACTATGGCTACACCTTC
CDR3 protein: CASRVWDTNNYGYTF
J gene: TRBJ1-2
V gene: TRBV28
clone size: NA
D gene: NA

CDR3 DNA: TGTGCCACCAGCAGAGATCCTAAGGGGGCCAATAATTCACCCCTCCACTTT
CDR3 protein: CATSRDPKGANNSPLHF
J gene: TRBJ1-6
V gene: TRBV15
clone size: NA
D gene: TRBD1

CDR3 DNA: TGTGCCAGCAGTTTAGGAGAAAGACCCTACGAGCAGTACTTC
CDR3 protein: CASSLGERPYEQYF
J gene: TRBJ2-7
V gene: TRBV27
clone size: NA
D gene: NA

CDR3 DNA: TGTGCCAGCAGTGATCCCCCCCAGGGCAAATACGAGCAGTACTTC
CDR3 protein: CASSDPPQGKYEQYF
J gene: TRBJ2-7
V gene: TRBV6-1
clone size: NA
D gene: NA

CDR3 DNA: TGTGCCAGCAGGGTCACAGGACCCAACACTGAAGCTTTCTTT
CDR3 protein: CASRVTGPNTEAFF
J gene: TRBJ1-1
V gene: TRBV27
clone size: NA
D gene: NA

CDR3 DNA: TGTGCCAGCAGTTTACCTAGCGGGAGCGAGCAGTACTTC
CDR3 protein: CASSLPSGSEQYF
J gene: TRBJ2-7
V gene: TRBV27
clone size: NA
D gene: TRBD2

CDR3 DNA: TGTGCCATCAGTGAGCCCATCCAGGGTTGGGATGGCTACACCTTC
CDR3 protein: CAISEPIQGWDGYTF
J gene: TRBJ1-2
V gene: TRBV10-3
clone size: once
D gene: NA

CDR3 DNA: TGTGCCAGCAGTCCCGGCCTAGGCGCCCTTCGGTTCTTC
CDR3 protein: CASSPGLGALRFF
J gene: TRBJ2-1
V gene: TRBV27
clone size: NA
D gene: NA

CDR3 DNA: TGCGCCAGCAGTGAGACTGATAGAAACGAGCAGTACTTC
CDR3 protein: CASSETDRNEQYF
J gene: TRBJ2-7
V gene: TRBV10-1
clone size: NA
D gene: NA

CDR3 DNA: TGTGCCAGCAATCTCCAGGGAACTAATGAAAAACTGTTTTTT
CDR3 protein: CASNLQGTNEKLFF
J gene: TRBJ1-4
V gene: TRBV2
clone size: NA
D gene: NA

CDR3 DNA: TGTGCCAGCAGCTCCCCAGGGGGCGCTCGAGGCTACACCTTC
CDR3 protein: CASSSPGGARGYTF
J gene: TRBJ1-2
V gene: TRBV28
clone size: NA
D gene: TRBD1

CDR3 DNA: TGTGCCAGCACTTCAACCCTGGGAGGAATTGGGGAAAAACTGTTTTTT
CDR3 protein: CASTSTLGGIGEKLFF
J gene: TRBJ1-4
V gene: TRBV28
clone size: NA
D gene: NA

CDR3 DNA: TGTGCCTGGAGTGGACTTGACACAGATACGCAGTATTTT
CDR3 protein: CAWSGLDTDTQYF
J gene: TRBJ2-3
V gene: TRBV30
clone size: NA
D gene: NA

CDR3 DNA: TGTGCCAGCCAACTGACAGATACGCAGTATTTT
CDR3 protein: CASQLTDTQYF
J gene: TRBJ2-3
V gene: TRBV27
clone size: NA
D gene: NA

CDR3 DNA: TGTGCCAGCAGCAAGGACAGTCCCTACGAGCAGTACTTC
CDR3 protein: CASSKDSPYEQYF
J gene: TRBJ2-7
V gene: TRBV9
clone size: once
D gene: NA

CDR3 DNA: TGCGCCAGCAGTTCAATCGGTGAGCAGTTCTTC
CDR3 protein: CASSSIGEQFF
J gene: TRBJ2-1
V gene: TRBV5-1
clone size: NA
D gene: NA

CDR3 DNA: TGCGCCAGCAGCTTGAAGGACAGGGTCTCGGAGCAGTTCTTC
CDR3 protein: CASSLKDRVSEQFF
J gene: TRBJ2-1
V gene: TRBV5-1
clone size: NA
D gene: TRBD1

CDR3 DNA: TGTGCCAGCAGTTTAAATATGGGCAGCCTGTACTTC
CDR3 protein: CASSLNMGSLYF
J gene: TRBJ2-7
V gene: TRBV27
clone size: NA
D gene: NA

CDR3 DNA: TGCGCCAGCAGCCAAAAGACGGCGGGGGGCCAAGGTTACGAAGCTTTCTTT
CDR3 protein: CASSQKTAGGQGYEAFF
J gene: TRBJ1-1
V gene: TRBV4-1
clone size: NA
D gene: NA